A single sample is the source of the 2 T cell receptor beta chains below, sequenced in a study of cytomegalovirus exposure and HLA in healthy donors. Use of 60 Vbeta and 13 Jbeta primers characterized the PCR. This table comes from immunoSEQ multiplex PCR, and its TCRdb copy is limited to in-frame clones, with some not included. The repertoire holds roughly 150,000 clones, over 70% seen once, with 5.5% to 6% in the top ten. Sequenced input: PBMCs. These receptors came from a man younger than 45 in good health and CMV-seropositive.

Only a few counts were recorded for this clone. The V gene is TRBV18, the J gene TRBJ1-5, with 12 bases fitting TRBD1. The V segment lost 6 bases and the J segment 7 bases; nucleotides outside the gene matches: 7. The germline CDR1 and CDR2 sequences are KGHSH and LQKENI. The CDR3 loop spans 15 amino acids. The CDR3 reads CASSPGTGGAQPQHF. CDR3 in DNA: TGTGCCAGCTCTCCCGGGACAGGGGGCGCCCAGCCCCAGCATTTT.

As regards this clone: Other DNA sequences of this sample code for an identical CDR3. The chain uses TRBV9 and TRBJ1-4, with D possibly matching TRBD1 (5 bases). Per germline, CDR1 SGDLS and CDR2 YYNGEE. The CDR3 runs 14 residues. V dropped 2 bases and J dropped 8 bases, with 13 bases sitting between them. Here the CDR3 DNA reads TGTGCCAGCAGCGTCACTCAGGGCGGAGAAAAACTGTTTTTT. Its protein is CASSVTQGGEKLFF.